This T cell receptor (beta chain) was captured in a study of T cell changes during pregnancy in multiple sclerosis. This clone occurred a few times. Using immunoSEQ multiplex PCR, the repertoire was profiled, and TCRdb retains in-frame clones only, with some absent. The top ten clones hold about 0.64% of a sample with 35,000 to 50,000 clones, around four fifths of them seen once. Germline V CDR1 and CDR2: MNHEY, SMNVEV (reference sequence). The CDR3 is made up of 15 amino acids. J was trimmed by 3 bases and V by 0 bases; bases with no gene match: 2. Sequenced material: CD4+ T cells from peripheral blood mononuclear cells, taken before pregnancy. The chain couples TRBV27 to TRBJ2-7, with 10 nucleotides matching TRBD2. This clonotype was obtained from a female donor with multiple sclerosis, enrolled in a pregnancy study. CDR3 DNA: TGTGCCAGCAGTTTATCGCTAGCGGGGGTCTACGAGCAGTACTTC. Translating it yields CASSLSLAGVYEQYF.